This record covers a single TCR beta chain. These data are taken from a study of blood T cell repertoires in COVID-19. About the research overall: Italy, Spain and the United States were the sources of the convalescent and acute COVID-19 samples.

This CDR3 contains 14 residues. V lost 4 bases to trimming and J lost 6 bases, with 19 bases between them. Germline CDR1 reads GTSNPN; CDR2 reads SVGIG (reference sequence). Original handling: Reference gene primers were amplified, and this amplification served to estimate nucleated cell counts. Sequencing was performed with immunoSEQ multiplex PCR; in TCRdb, only in-frame clones are kept and a portion is missing. V, J and clone size are those of that table, while D and trimming were read from the DNA. The data contain about 150,000 clones, approximately 91% of them singletons. Recruited during active infection, patients (from Seattle) were subsequently followed longitudinally.

This chain links TRBV30 with TRBJ2-7; the D is unclear. This clonotype was obtained from a man aged 18 to 35 with COVID-19, enrolled during active disease. Sequencing was performed on peripheral blood. The CDR3 protein is CAWTTKRAVSEQYF. Written as DNA, the CDR3 is TGTGCCTGGACCACCAAGAGAGCCGTCTCCGAGCAGTACTTC.